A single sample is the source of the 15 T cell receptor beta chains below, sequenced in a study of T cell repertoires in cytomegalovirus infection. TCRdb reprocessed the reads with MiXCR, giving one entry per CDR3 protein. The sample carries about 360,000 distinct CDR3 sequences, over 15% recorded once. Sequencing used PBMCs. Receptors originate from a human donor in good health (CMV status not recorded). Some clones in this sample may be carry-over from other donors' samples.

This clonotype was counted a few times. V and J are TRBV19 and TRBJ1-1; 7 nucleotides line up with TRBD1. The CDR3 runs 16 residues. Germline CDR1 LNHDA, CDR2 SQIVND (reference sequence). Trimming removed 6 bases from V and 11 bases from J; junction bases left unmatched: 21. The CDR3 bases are TGTGCCAGTAGAACACATGAAAACGAGATGGGACAGCGGGCTTTCTTT. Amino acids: CASRTHENEMGQRAFF.

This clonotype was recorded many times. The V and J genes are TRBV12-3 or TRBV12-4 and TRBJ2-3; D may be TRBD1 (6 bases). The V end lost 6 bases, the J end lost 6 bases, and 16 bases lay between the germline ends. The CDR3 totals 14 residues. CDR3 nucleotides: TGTGCCAGCAGACTAACAGGGACCAGGGATACGCAGTATTTT. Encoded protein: CASRLTGTRDTQYF.

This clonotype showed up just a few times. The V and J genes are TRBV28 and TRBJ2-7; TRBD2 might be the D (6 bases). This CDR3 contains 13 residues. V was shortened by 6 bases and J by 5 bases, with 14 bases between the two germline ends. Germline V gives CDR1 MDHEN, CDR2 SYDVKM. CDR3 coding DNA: TGTGCCAGCAGCGGGGGTGTCGGGAACGAGCAGTACTTC. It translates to CASSGGVGNEQYF.

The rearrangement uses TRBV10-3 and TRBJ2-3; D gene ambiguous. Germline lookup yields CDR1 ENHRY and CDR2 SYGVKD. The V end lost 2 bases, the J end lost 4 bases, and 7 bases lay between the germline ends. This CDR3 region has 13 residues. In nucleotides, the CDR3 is TGTGCCATCAGTGAGAGTGGCTCAGATACGCAGTATTTT. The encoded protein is CAISESGSDTQYF.

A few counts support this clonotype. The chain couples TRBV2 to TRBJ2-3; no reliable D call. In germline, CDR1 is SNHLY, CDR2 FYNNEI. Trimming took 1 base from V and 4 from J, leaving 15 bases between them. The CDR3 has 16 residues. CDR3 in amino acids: CASSEEEDPPPDTQYF. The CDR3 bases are TGTGCCAGCAGTGAAGAAGAGGATCCCCCCCCAGATACGCAGTATTTT.

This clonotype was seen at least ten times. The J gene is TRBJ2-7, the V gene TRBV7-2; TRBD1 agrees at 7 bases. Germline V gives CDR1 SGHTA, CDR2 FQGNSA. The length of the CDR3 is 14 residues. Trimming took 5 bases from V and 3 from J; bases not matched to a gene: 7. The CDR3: CASSPGGLVYEQYF. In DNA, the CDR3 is TGTGCCAGCAGCCCAGGGGGTCTGGTCTACGAGCAGTACTTC. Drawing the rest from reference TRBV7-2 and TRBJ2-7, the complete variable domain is GAGVSQSPSNKVTEKGKDVELRCDPISGHTALYWYRQSLGQGLEFLIYFQGNSAPDKSGLPSDRFSAERTGGSVSTLTIQRTQQEDSAVYLCASSPGGLVYEQYFGPGTRLTVT.

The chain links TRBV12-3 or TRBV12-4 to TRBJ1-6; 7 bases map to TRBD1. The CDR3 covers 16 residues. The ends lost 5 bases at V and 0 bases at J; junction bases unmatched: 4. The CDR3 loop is CASSGGQFSYNSPLHF. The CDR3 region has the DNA TGTGCCAGCAGTGGGGGACAGTTCTCCTATAATTCACCCCTCCACTTT.

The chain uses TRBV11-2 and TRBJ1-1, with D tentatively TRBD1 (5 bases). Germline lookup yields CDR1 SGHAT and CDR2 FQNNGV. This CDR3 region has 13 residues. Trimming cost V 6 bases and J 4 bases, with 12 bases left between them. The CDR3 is CASRIPGGTEAFF. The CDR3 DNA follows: TGTGCCAGCAGGATACCGGGGGGCACTGAAGCTTTCTTT.

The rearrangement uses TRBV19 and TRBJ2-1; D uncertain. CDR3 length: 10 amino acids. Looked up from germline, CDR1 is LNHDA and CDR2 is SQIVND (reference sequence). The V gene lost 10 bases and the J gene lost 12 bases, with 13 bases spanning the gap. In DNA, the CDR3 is TGTGCCACCAATCCTAGTTGGCAGTTCTTC. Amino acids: CATNPSWQFF.

Here the CDR3 reads CASSLWAGEETQYF. DNA of the CDR3: TGTGCCAGCAGTTTATGGGCGGGAGAAGAGACCCAGTACTTC. The chain carries TRBV12-3 or TRBV12-4 and TRBJ2-5, with 7 bases matching TRBD2. The CDR3 runs 14 residues. V shed 2 bases, J shed 3 bases, and the junction held 3 bases outside the gene matches.

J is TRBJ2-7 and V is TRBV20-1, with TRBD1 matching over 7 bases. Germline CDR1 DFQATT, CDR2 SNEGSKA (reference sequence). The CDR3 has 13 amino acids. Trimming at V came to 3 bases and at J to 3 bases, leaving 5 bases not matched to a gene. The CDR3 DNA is TGCAGTGCTAGCCGGGACAGCGGCTACGAGCAGTACTTC. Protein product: CSASRDSGYEQYF.

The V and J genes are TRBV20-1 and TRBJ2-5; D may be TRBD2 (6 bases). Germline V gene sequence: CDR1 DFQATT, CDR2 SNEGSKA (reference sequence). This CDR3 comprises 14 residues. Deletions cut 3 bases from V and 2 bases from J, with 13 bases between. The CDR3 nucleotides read TGCAGTGCTAGCGCGTGGGGGGTTCAAGAGACCCAGTACTTC. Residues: CSASAWGVQETQYF.

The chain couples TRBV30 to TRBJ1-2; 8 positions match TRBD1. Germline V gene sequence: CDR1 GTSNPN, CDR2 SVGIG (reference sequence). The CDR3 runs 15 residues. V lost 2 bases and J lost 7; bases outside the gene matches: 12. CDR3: CAWSSVQGANSGYTF. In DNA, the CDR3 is TGTGCCTGGAGTTCGGTCCAGGGGGCGAATAGTGGCTACACCTTC.

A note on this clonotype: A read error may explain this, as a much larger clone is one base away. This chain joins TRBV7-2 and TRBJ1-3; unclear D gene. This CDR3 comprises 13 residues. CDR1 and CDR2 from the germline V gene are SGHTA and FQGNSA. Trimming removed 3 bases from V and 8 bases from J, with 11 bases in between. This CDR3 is CASSFALSDTIYF. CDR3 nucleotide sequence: TGTGCCAGCAGCTTCGCCCTCTCGGACACCATATATTTT.

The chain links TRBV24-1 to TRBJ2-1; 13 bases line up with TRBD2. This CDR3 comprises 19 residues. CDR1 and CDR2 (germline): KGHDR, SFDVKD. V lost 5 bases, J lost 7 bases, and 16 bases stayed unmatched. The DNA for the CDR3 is TGTGCCACCAGTGCCCCCTGGACTAGCGGGAGAAGCAGCATGAATGAGCAGTTCTTC. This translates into CATSAPWTSGRSSMNEQFF.